A single sample gave rise to the 11 T cell receptor beta chains below, sequenced in a study of cytomegalovirus exposure and HLA in healthy donors. PCR involved 60 Vbeta and 13 Jbeta primers. Measured with immunoSEQ multiplex PCR; TCRdb has only the in-frame clones, and not every one. The sample has approximately 180,000 clones, about 80% seen once. Sequencing used PBMCs. Receptors originate from a woman in her 30s in good health and CMV-seropositive.

This clone is a singleton in its sample. V gene TRBV6-1 combines with J gene TRBJ2-5; D is ambiguous. Germline-derived CDR1 and CDR2 are MNHNS and SASEGT. V was clipped by 6 bases and J by 5 bases, with 7 bases between them. This CDR3 has 11 amino acids. The CDR3 protein is CASSAKETQYF. CDR3 DNA sequence: TGTGCCAGCAGCGCGAAGGAGACCCAGTACTTC.

This chain connects TRBV2 to TRBJ2-4; TRBD2 is a possible D gene (6 bases). The CDR3 sequence is 15 residues long. Germline V gives CDR1 SNHLY, CDR2 FYNNEI. The V end lost 7 bases, the J end lost 1 base, and 14 bases lay between the germline ends. The DNA of the CDR3 is TGTGCCAGCATTCCGAGCGGGTACGCCAAAAACATTCAGTACTTC. Its translation is CASIPSGYAKNIQYF.

This clone was seen a single time. The chain is built from TRBV21-1 and TRBJ2-2; TRBD1 is the table's D call, not checked against the DNA. TRBV21-1 is a pseudogene segment. The CDR3 spans 15 residues. The CDR3 nucleotides read TGTGCCAGGTCAGTGGACAGTCCGAACACCGGGGAGCTGTTTTTT. It translates to CARSVDSPNTGELFF.

The rearrangement joins TRBV28 to TRBJ2-1; 7 nucleotides match TRBD1. The CDR3 sequence is 12 residues long. Germline V lookup: CDR1 MDHEN, CDR2 SYDVKM. Unmatched junction bases numbered 1, after V lost 5 bases and J lost 6 bases. The CDR3 sequence is CASSDRVNEQFF. CDR3 sequence (DNA): TGTGCCAGCAGTGACAGGGTCAATGAGCAGTTCTTC.

This clone appeared a single time. This chain uses TRBV28 with TRBJ1-5; D ambiguous. V lost 7 bases, J lost 2 bases, and 6 bases lay in between. Per germline, CDR1 MDHEN and CDR2 SYDVKM. The CDR3 spans 12 residues. The CDR3 DNA reads as TGTGCCAGCATCCAGGGCAATCAGCCCCAGCATTTT. Translated: CASIQGNQPQHF.

The rearrangement links TRBV19 to TRBJ1-4; TRBD1 might be the D (6 bases). Germline V CDR1 and CDR2: LNHDA, SQIVND (reference sequence). Trimming pared 6 bases from V and 0 bases from J, leaving 11 bases between. The CDR3 is 15 amino acids. The CDR3 DNA reads TGTGCCAGTAGGGGGACATCCGCAACTAATGAAAAACTGTTTTTT. Translation: CASRGTSATNEKLFF.

The chain couples TRBV27 to TRBJ2-3; TRBD1 matches 7 bases. With V trimmed by 5 bases and J by 2 bases, 7 bases remained unmatched. Germline V gene lookup returns CDR1 MNHEY and CDR2 SMNVEV (reference sequence). There are 15 residues in the CDR3. The CDR3 nucleotides read TGTGCCAGCAGTGGAAGCAGGGGGTACACAGATACGCAGTATTTT. Protein product: CASSGSRGYTDTQYF.

This chain uses TRBV15 with TRBJ2-3; no clear D gene. V shed 0 bases and J shed 8 bases, with 12 bases lying between them. CDR1 is LNHNV and CDR2 is YYDKDF in the germline V gene (reference sequence). This CDR3 has 14 amino acids. This chain's CDR3 is CATSRDSIAGTQYF. The CDR3, as DNA: TGTGCCACCAGCAGAGATTCCATAGCCGGTACGCAGTATTTT.

The V call is TRBV4-1, the J call TRBJ2-3, with TRBD1 matching 8 bases. With 1 base clipped from V and 0 bases from J, the junction kept 6 bases outside the gene matches. This CDR3 has 17 amino acids. Germline CDR1 is MGHRA and CDR2 is YSYEKL. The CDR3 region has the DNA TGCGCCAGCAGCCAAGTGGCAGACAGGGGTAGCACAGATACGCAGTATTTT. Protein sequence: CASSQVADRGSTDTQYF.

This chain uses TRBV5-1 with TRBJ2-1, with a possible D match to TRBD2 (6 bases). There are 16 residues in the CDR3. Germline CDR1 reads SGHRS; CDR2 reads YFSETQ. V shed 0 bases and J shed 7 bases, with 17 bases lying between them. This CDR3 reads CASSLGSGLFDNEQFF. The CDR3 coding sequence is TGCGCCAGCAGCTTGGGGTCGGGACTCTTCGATAATGAGCAGTTCTTC.

This rearrangement joins TRBV2 to TRBJ1-1; 9 nucleotides agree with TRBD1. Unmatched junction bases numbered 11, after V lost 9 bases and J lost 6 bases. The CDR3 is 14 amino acids. Germline values: CDR1 SNHLY, CDR2 FYNNEI. As DNA, the CDR3 is TGTGCCAGTGGGACAGGGATCGCCGGCGCTGAAGCTTTCTTT. Its translation: CASGTGIAGAEAFF.